This T cell receptor beta chain appears in the sequencing data of a study of regulatory T cells in long-lasting Graves disease. Study overall: Persistent Graves' disease required over 5 years of antithyroid drugs and positive TSH receptor antibodies.

Time point reported: persistent/refractory GD, antithyroid drugs over 5 years with positive TRAb. PBMCs were the source of the RNA used for TCR sequencing. According to the study, TCR beta libraries were built with iRepertoire HTBI primers and CDR3-region Arm-PCR. One entry per CDR3 protein results from TCRdb running MiXCR on the multiplex PCR reads. The table records 300,000 to 350,000 distinct CDR3 sequences, about 18% of them present only once. To note about this clonotype: Its antigen is as yet unknown.

Trimming pared 1 base from V and 2 bases from J, leaving 15 bases between. Germline loops: CDR1 SGHRS, CDR2 YFSETQ. This CDR3 has 16 residues. Study results and limitations: Favoring TRBV28, TRBJ1-2 and TRBJ2-5 was a feature seen in persistent disease.

Here the sequenced sample was peripheral blood mononuclear cells (PBMCs), taken when the disease was refractory, from a patient treated with antithyroid drugs. This receptor was obtained from a female donor with Graves disease. The rearrangement joins TRBV5-1 to TRBJ1-1; possibly TRBD1 for D (6 bases). This chain's CDR3 is CASSLRDRPLNTEAFF. The DNA of the CDR3 is TGCGCCAGCAGCTTGAGAGACAGGCCCCTCAACACTGAAGCTTTCTTT.